The 13 T cell receptor beta chains given below trace back to one sample, sequenced in a study (dated by TCRdb to about 2016). Receptor libraries were prepared by RT-PCR. Sequencing relied on an Illumina MiSeq. The public reads were run again by TCRdb, first through fastp at Q25 and then through MiXCR, and only productive beta chains were kept. Every CDR3 protein is listed once, alongside the most common genes and DNA of its rows. For this sample the table gives roughly 150 distinct CDR3 sequences, of which around 79% were detected only once. Of the sample, about 17% is held by the ten largest clones. Material: memory CD4+ T cells from salivary gland. The source is a female donor with primary Sjogren's syndrome.

On this clonotype: This beta chain was picked up by a library intended for alpha chains and is off target, so its count carries little meaning. The chain is built from TRBV7-2 and TRBJ2-3; 11 positions match TRBD1. Looked up from germline, CDR1 is SGHTA and CDR2 is FQGNSA. This CDR3 spans 18 amino acids. With 5 bases clipped from V and 8 bases from J, the junction kept 18 bases outside the gene matches. CDR3 amino acids: CASSHVVLRGQGDSTQYF. CDR3 coding DNA: TGTGCCAGCAGCCATGTAGTTTTAAGGGGACAGGGGGATAGTACGCAGTATTTT.

Remarks on this clonotype: This beta chain turned up in a library designed for alpha chains; as an off-target read, its abundance says little. V and J are TRBV7-2 and TRBJ2-2; no clear D gene. Germline CDR1 and CDR2: SGHTA and FQGNSA. There are 12 residues in the CDR3. V was trimmed by 3 bases and J by 9 bases, leaving 8 bases between them. The CDR3 DNA follows: TGTGCCAGCAGCTTCGTGGGCCGGGAGCTGTTTTTT. It yields the protein CASSFVGRELFF.

Worth noting for this clonotype: Because this beta chain is a stray read in a library intended to capture alpha chains, its abundance should not be given much weight. The chain employs TRBV6-2 or TRBV6-3 and TRBJ2-2; D is undetermined. V dropped 7 bases and J dropped 5 bases, with 17 bases sitting between them. Germline V lookup: CDR1 MNHEY, CDR2 SVGEGT. The CDR3 loop spans 15 amino acids. The CDR3: CASTLLSTSTGELFF. CDR3 nucleotide sequence: TGTGCCAGCACCCTCCTATCGACCTCGACCGGGGAGCTGTTTTTT.

As regards this clonotype: In a library made to pick up alpha chains, this beta chain is a stray read with a size that means little. The chain carries TRBV27 and TRBJ2-1; TRBD1 is a possible D gene (6 bases). V was pared by 2 bases and J by 9 bases, with 20 bases between. The CDR3 length is 16 residues. Germline CDR1 reads MNHEY; CDR2 reads SMNVEV (reference sequence). The CDR3 DNA is TGTGCCAGCAGTTTACGACAGGCGGTGCAGAAGGGTGAGCAGTTCTTC. Its translation: CASSLRQAVQKGEQFF.

Notes on this clonotype: Since the library was made to target alpha chains, this beta chain is a stray read and its abundance is not meaningful. DNA of the CDR3: TGTGCCAGCAGTAGGGACGGGAGTAACACTGAAGCTTTCTTT. Protein: CASSRDGSNTEAFF. The chain has TRBV7-2 and TRBJ1-1; perhaps TRBD1 as D (5 bases). The CDR3 covers 14 residues. Germline V gives CDR1 SGHTA, CDR2 FQGNSA. Trimming shortened V by 6 bases and J by 2 bases, and 13 bases separated the two germline ends.

This clonotype was detected only once. Because the library targeted alpha chains, this beta chain is an off-target read whose size means little. The chain combines TRBV6-2 or TRBV6-3 with TRBJ2-1, with TRBD2 matching 7 bases. The germline V gene has CDR1 MNHEY and CDR2 SVGEGT. The CDR3 totals 14 residues. The junction had 3 bases not matched to a gene; V was cut back by 0 bases and J by 7 bases. The CDR3 bases are TGTGCCAGCAGTTACTCGGGGGGGAGGAATGAGCAGTTCTTC. Translated, it gives CASSYSGGRNEQFF.

On this clonotype: Since the library was made to target alpha chains, this beta chain is a stray read and its abundance is not meaningful. This chain uses TRBV7-3 with TRBJ1-1, with D possibly being TRBD1 (6 bases). Germline values: CDR1 SGHTA, CDR2 FQGTGA. The CDR3 extends over 13 amino acids. Trimming pared 6 bases from V and 1 base from J, leaving 9 bases between. CDR3 protein: CASSQDRNTEAFF. The CDR3 DNA follows: TGTGCCAGCAGTCAGGACAGGAACACTGAAGCTTTCTTT.

This clonotype was seen a few times. The size of this beta chain means little, since it is a stray read in a library made for alpha chains. The gene calls are TRBV12-3 or TRBV12-4 and TRBJ1-5; D not resolved. The CDR3 is made up of 15 amino acids. The V end lost 3 bases, the J end lost 2 bases, and 11 bases lay between the germline ends. The CDR3 DNA reads as TGTGCCAGCAGTTTTCAGGCGGGAGGCAATCAGCCCCAGCATTTT. Protein: CASSFQAGGNQPQHF.

For this clonotype: This beta chain represents an off-target read in a library built for alpha chains; its size is of limited meaning. The V and J genes are TRBV4-1 and TRBJ2-3, with TRBD2 as a possible D gene (6 bases). Germline CDR1 and CDR2: MGHRA and YSYEKL. The CDR3 is 13 amino acids. Between the trimmed V and J ends, which lost 1 base and 5 bases, there was a span of 7 bases. This CDR3 is CASSQGGVDTQYF. The DNA for the CDR3 is TGCGCCAGCAGCCAAGGGGGGGTAGATACGCAGTATTTT.

For this clonotype: This beta chain is an unintended read in a library built for alpha chains; its size means little. The V and J genes are TRBV7-3 and TRBJ2-2; D not certain. The CDR3 has 16 residues. V was clipped by 4 bases and J by 0 bases, with 12 bases between them. Germline V gives CDR1 SGHTA, CDR2 FQGTGA. CDR3 amino acids: CASSSYKSANTGELFF. In DNA form, the CDR3 reads TGTGCCAGCAGCTCCTACAAAAGCGCGAACACCGGGGAGCTGTTTTTT.

The table lists this clonotype with a count of one. One junction end disagrees with the germline gene, perhaps due to a read error. The library was designed around alpha chains, so this beta chain is a stray read whose abundance carries little weight. CDR3 sequence: CASSKTGVETQHF. CDR3 bases: TGTGCCAGCAGCAAAACAGGGGTGGAGACCCAGCACTTC. J is TRBJ2-5 and V is TRBV11-2; TRBD1 aligns across 7 bases. The germline V gene has CDR1 SGHAT and CDR2 FQNNGV. The CDR3 is 13 amino acids.

On this clonotype itself: Since it is a stray read in a library aimed at alpha chains, this beta chain has a size that is not meaningful. The chain is built from TRBV12-3 or TRBV12-4 and TRBJ2-7, with D tentatively TRBD2 (6 bases). The CDR3 length is 15 residues. The V gene lost 3 bases and the J gene lost 5 bases, with 17 bases spanning the gap. The CDR3 loop is CASSFQGGGIHEQYF. The DNA of the CDR3 is TGTGCCAGCAGTTTTCAGGGTGGCGGGATCCACGAGCAGTACTTC.

As concerns this clonotype: This beta chain came through as a stray read in a library set up for alpha chains, and its size says little. The gene calls are TRBV28 and TRBJ1-4, with D hard to call. CDR3 length equals 18 residues. The germline gives CDR1 MDHEN, CDR2 SYDVKM. The V end was cut by 4 bases, the J end by 0 bases, with 18 bases between. The CDR3 DNA reads TGTGCCAGCAGTTCTCCCTTAGGAGACTTTGCAACTAATGAAAAACTGTTTTTT. Translation gives CASSSPLGDFATNEKLFF.